This TCR beta chain was retrieved from a study of T cell changes during pregnancy in multiple sclerosis. TCRdb's table, derived via immunoSEQ multiplex PCR, lists solely in-frame clones and lacks some. The sample gives around 96,000 clones, approximately 95% of which show up once; around 1.7% is in the top ten. The source was peripheral blood, collected after pregnancy. The clonotype originates from a female donor in good health, enrolled as a control in a pregnancy study.

The CDR3 region is CASSLGPGEPYEQYF. The DNA of the CDR3 is TGCGCCAGCAGCTTGGGTCCAGGGGAACCCTACGAGCAGTACTTC. The rearrangement joins TRBV5-1 to TRBJ2-7; possible D gene TRBD1, 6 bases. The CDR3 covers 15 residues. Trimming left V 0 bases short and J 2 bases short, with 12 bases between. The germline gives CDR1 SGHRS, CDR2 YFSETQ.